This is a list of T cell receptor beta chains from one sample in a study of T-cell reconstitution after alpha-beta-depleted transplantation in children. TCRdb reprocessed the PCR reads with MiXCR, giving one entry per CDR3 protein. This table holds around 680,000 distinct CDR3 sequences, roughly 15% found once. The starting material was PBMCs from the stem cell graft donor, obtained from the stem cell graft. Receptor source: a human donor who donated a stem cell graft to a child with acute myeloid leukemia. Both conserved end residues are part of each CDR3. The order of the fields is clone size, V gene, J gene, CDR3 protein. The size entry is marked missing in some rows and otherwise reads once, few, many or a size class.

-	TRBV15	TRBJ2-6	CATSRGSGANVLTF
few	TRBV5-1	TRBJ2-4	CASSYRTPDIQYF
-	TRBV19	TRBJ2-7	CASSASGGLSYEQYF
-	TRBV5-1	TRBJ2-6	CASKLSLTGANVLTF
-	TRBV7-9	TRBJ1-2	CASSLKGQASNYGYTF
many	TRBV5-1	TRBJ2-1	CASSSQGPYNEQFF
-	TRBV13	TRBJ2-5	CASRPESGGRETQYF
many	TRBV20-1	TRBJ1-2	CSAIPLEKGYTF
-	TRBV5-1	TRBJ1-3	CASSLEGTTGNTIYF
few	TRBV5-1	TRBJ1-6	CASSSEQGRRSPLHF
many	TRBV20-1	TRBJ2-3	CSARSLVRDTQYF
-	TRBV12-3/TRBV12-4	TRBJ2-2	CASSFSPFGAGELFF
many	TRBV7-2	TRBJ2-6	CASSWGSGANVLTF
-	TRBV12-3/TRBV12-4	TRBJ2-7	CASSSPGTGSSYEQYF
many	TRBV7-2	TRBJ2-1	CASSFAHNEQFF
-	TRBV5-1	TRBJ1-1	CASSAGQDMNTEAFF
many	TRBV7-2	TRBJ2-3	CASSRQGTDTQYF
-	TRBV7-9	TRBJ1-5	CASSLPSGQPQHF
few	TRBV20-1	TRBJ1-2	CSARVSGVAGYTF
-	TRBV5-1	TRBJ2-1	CASSLRGDYNEQFF
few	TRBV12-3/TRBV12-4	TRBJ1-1	CASSPPRSGEAFF
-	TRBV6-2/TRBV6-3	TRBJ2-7	CASSYSRTGGKWSSYEQYF
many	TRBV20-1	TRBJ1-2	CSARRVTGVMDGYTF
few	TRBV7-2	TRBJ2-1	CASSLVGHEQFF
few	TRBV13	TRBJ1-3	CASSLGWGGSGNTIYF
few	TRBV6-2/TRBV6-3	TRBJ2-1	CASSWEGYNEQFF
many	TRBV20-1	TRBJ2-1	CSARDPLAGGNEQFF
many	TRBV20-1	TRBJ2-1	CSERLLAGGPNEQFF
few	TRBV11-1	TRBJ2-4	CASSLDSRIKNIQYF